A selection of T cell receptor beta chains follows, all from one sample in a study of cytomegalovirus exposure and HLA in healthy donors. The data were produced by immunoSEQ multiplex PCR, yet TCRdb's version contains in-frame clones alone and is incomplete. The sample yields under 170,000 clones, 79% seen once. Sample: PBMCs. The receptors here all came from a middle-aged man in good health and CMV-seropositive. The CDR3 runs from the conserved cysteine through the conserved F or W. Fields, in order: V gene, J gene, clone size, D gene, CDR3 DNA, CDR3 protein. A D gene is named only where the DNA matches it firmly. The listing skips clone size in some rows; elsewhere it reads once, few, many or a size class.

TRBV5-4	TRBJ2-5	-	-	TGTGCCAGCAGCCGTCGTGAGGTCTCACAAGAGACCCAGTACTTC	CASSRREVSQETQYF
TRBV29-1	TRBJ1-3	-	TRBD1	TGCAGCGTTGCGCTCCCGGGACAGGGTCGTCCTGGAAACACCATATATTTT	CSVALPGQGRPGNTIYF
TRBV5-1	TRBJ1-2	once	-	TGCGCCAGCAGCCCCGGCGGCCTTAACTATGGCTACACCTTC	CASSPGGLNYGYTF
TRBV7-9	TRBJ2-5	-	TRBD1	TGTTCCAGCAGCTTAGATTATGGACAGGGGCTGCTTCAAGAGACCCAGTACTTC	CSSSLDYGQGLLQETQYF
TRBV10-3	TRBJ2-7	-	-	TGTGCCATCAGTGAGTCGACATATGGGTACGAGCAGTACTTC	CAISESTYGYEQYF
TRBV4-1	TRBJ2-3	-	TRBD2	TGCGCCAGCAGCCAAGAGACCGGGGGGGCAGATACGCAGTATTTT	CASSQETGGADTQYF
TRBV28	TRBJ1-6	-	-	TGTGCCAGCAATCGGAACAGGGAAAGATCCTCACCCCTCCACTTT	CASNRNRERSSPLHF
TRBV6-5	TRBJ1-1	-	-	TGTGCCAGCAGTACAGGGAGCACTGAAGCTTTCTTT	CASSTGSTEAFF
TRBV2	TRBJ1-4	-	-	TGTGCCAGCATGTGGCTGGTTAATGAAAAACTGTTTTTT	CASMWLVNEKLFF
TRBV7-2	TRBJ2-6	-	TRBD1	TGTGCCAGCAGCCCCGGGACAGAAAGCTCTGGGGCCAACGTCCTGACTTTC	CASSPGTESSGANVLTF
TRBV11-2	TRBJ2-7	few	-	TGTGCCAGCAGCTTAGTTCGCGGCAGCTCCTACGAGCAGTACTTC	CASSLVRGSSYEQYF
TRBV6-5	TRBJ1-2	-	-	TGTGCCAGCAGACGACCAGACGGGAACTATGGCTACACCTTC	CASRRPDGNYGYTF
TRBV19	TRBJ2-7	-	TRBD2	TGTGCCAGTAGTACTGGGACTAGCGGCTCCTACGAGCAGTACTTC	CASSTGTSGSYEQYF
TRBV5-1	TRBJ1-2	few	TRBD1	TGCGCCAGCAGCCGGGACAGGGCGGAAGGCTACACCTTC	CASSRDRAEGYTF
TRBV7-2	TRBJ2-7	-	TRBD1	TGTGCCAGCAGCCCCGGACAGGGGCGAGAGCAGTACTTC	CASSPGQGREQYF
TRBV14	TRBJ1-2	-	-	TGTGCCAGCAGCCCCCCGTGGGGGGGCTATGGCTACACCTTC	CASSPPWGGYGYTF
TRBV5-1	TRBJ1-1	few	-	TGCGCCAGCAGCTTTACAGGGATCGGCACTGAAGCTTTCTTT	CASSFTGIGTEAFF
TRBV7-9	TRBJ1-4	-	TRBD1	TGTGCCAGCAGCCCCGGGACAGCTAATGAAAAACTGTTTTTT	CASSPGTANEKLFF
TRBV11-1	TRBJ2-2	few	TRBD1	TGTGCCAGCAGCAACGGTCAGGGGGCCTCTACCGGGGAGCTGTTTTTT	CASSNGQGASTGELFF
TRBV5-1	TRBJ2-1	-	TRBD2	TGCGCCAGCAGCTTGGGGGGAATAGCGGGAGGGTCCTACAATGAGCAGTTCTTC	CASSLGGIAGGSYNEQFF
TRBV5-4	TRBJ1-5	-	-	TGTGCCAGCAGCTTGCCATCTCAGCCCCAGCATTTT	CASSLPSQPQHF
TRBV5-5	TRBJ2-7	few	TRBD1	TGTGCCAGCAGCTTACCTAGACAGGGTGTCGACGAGCAGTACTTC	CASSLPRQGVDEQYF
TRBV5-4	TRBJ2-3	-	-	TGTGCCAGCAGGCTAGCTATGGCAGATACGCAGTATTTT	CASRLAMADTQYF